This T cell receptor (beta chain) was captured in a study of neoadjuvant anti-PD-1 for oral cavity cancer. Germline lookup yields CDR1 ENHRY and CDR2 SYGVKD. The CDR3 spans 14 residues. V lost 6 bases, J lost 6 bases, and 6 bases stayed unmatched. This clone occurred once. Measured with immunoSEQ multiplex PCR; TCRdb has only the in-frame clones, and not every one. This table has 65,000 to 95,000 clones, 70% to 85% appearing once. The sequences come from PBMCs, collected before nivolumab (anti-PD-1) treatment. This clonotype originated in a person aged 35-80 years with oral cavity squamous cell carcinoma. The chain has TRBV10-3 and TRBJ2-4; TRBD2 aligns across 9 bases. The CDR3: CAIRAAGGGNIQYF. The CDR3 DNA reads as TGTGCCATCAGAGCAGCGGGAGGAGGAAACATTCAGTACTTC.